These 8 T cell receptor beta chains share one sample of origin, sequenced in a study of siplizumab effects on memory and regulatory T cells. Using immunoSEQ multiplex PCR, the repertoire was profiled, and TCRdb retains in-frame clones only, with some absent. The table includes 100,000 or so clones, about 91% detected once. The sample taken for sequencing was CD4+ T cells sorted from blood. Receptor source: a human donor in good health.

This clone occurred once. The V and J genes are TRBV2 and TRBJ2-3, with TRBD2 matching over 7 bases. The germline CDR1 and CDR2 sequences are SNHLY and FYNNEI. The trim removed 2 bases at V and 3 bases at J, leaving 5 bases unmatched. This CDR3 comprises 15 residues. CDR3 region: CASSEFLAGTDTQYF. CDR3 coding DNA: TGTGCCAGCAGTGAATTCTTAGCGGGTACAGATACGCAGTATTTT. Supplemented by reference TRBV2 and TRBJ2-3, the full variable domain reads EPEVTQTPSHQVTQMGQEVILRCVPISNHLYFYWYRQILGQKVEFLVSFYNNEISEKSEIFDDQFSVERPDGSNFTLKIRSTKLEDSAMYFCASSEFLAGTDTQYFGPGTRLTVL.

In this sample, this clone turned up once. The V and J genes are TRBV6-5 and TRBJ2-1; 8 nucleotides match TRBD1. Germline values: CDR1 MNHEY, CDR2 SVGAGI. The CDR3 is 14 amino acids. Unmatched junction bases numbered 7, after V lost 2 bases and J lost 10 bases. In nucleotides, the CDR3 is TGTGCCAGCAGTTACGGGAGGACAGGGCGGGAGCAGTTCTTC. Translation gives CASSYGRTGREQFF.

In this sample, this clone turned up a few times. J is TRBJ1-1 and V is TRBV20-1; tentative D call: TRBD1 (6 bases). Per germline, CDR1 DFQATT and CDR2 SNEGSKA (reference sequence). This CDR3 is built from 11 residues. The V end lost 7 bases, the J end lost 7 bases, and 13 bases lay between the germline ends. CDR3 bases: TGCAGTGGCGGGGGGCCCGGTGAAGCTTTCTTT. Encoded protein: CSGGGPGEAFF.

The chain uses TRBV14 and TRBJ2-7; 7 bases are shared with TRBD2. The V gene's germline CDR1 is SGHDN and CDR2 FVKESK. The CDR3 spans 18 residues. V dropped 4 bases and J dropped 9; count of bases not matched to a gene: 24. The CDR3 coding sequence is TGTGCCAGCAGCCTCCGACCGCGGGGGATGGGGTCGAACTTTGGGCAGTACTTC. Encoded protein: CASSLRPRGMGSNFGQYF.

CDR3 sequence (DNA): TGTGCCAGCAGCTTAGAAAGGGTTGGGGCTTTCTTT. Protein: CASSLERVGAFF. This chain links TRBV11-2 with TRBJ1-1; no clear D. The CDR3 is made up of 12 amino acids. V dropped 0 bases and J dropped 11 bases, with 10 bases sitting between them. Germline V lookup: CDR1 SGHAT, CDR2 FQNNGV.

This chain links TRBV7-2 with TRBJ1-2; D call uncertain. The germline V and J ends were trimmed by 4 bases and 10 bases, with 13 bases remaining between them. The germline CDR1 and CDR2 sequences are SGHTA and FQGNSA. CDR3 size: 12 residues. The CDR3 protein is CASSSWGPSYTF. The CDR3 region has the DNA TGTGCCAGCAGCTCCTGGGGTCCCTCCTACACCTTC.

The rearrangement links TRBV6-5 to TRBJ2-3; 8 bases are a match to TRBD1. Germline V gene data show CDR1 as MNHEY and CDR2 as SVGAGI. J gave up 4 bases and V 2 bases, and 5 bases lay outside the gene matches. The length of the CDR3 is 15 residues. The DNA for the CDR3 is TGTGCCAGCAGTTACCAGGGGGCGCTCCCAGATACGCAGTATTTT. Translating gives CASSYQGALPDTQYF.

The chain carries TRBV2 and TRBJ1-1; 7 bases match TRBD1. CDR1 SNHLY and CDR2 FYNNEI come from the germline V gene. V lost 3 bases and J lost 7; bases outside the gene matches: 11. This CDR3 spans 15 amino acids. For the CDR3, the DNA is TGTGCCAGCAGTGATCCCCCGACAGGGAAGGATGAAGCTTTCTTT. Translation gives CASSDPPTGKDEAFF.